The clone carrying this TCR beta chain was observed a handful of times. The sample originates from a study of cytomegalovirus exposure and HLA in healthy donors. Germline CDR1 SGHRS, CDR2 YFSETQ. V dropped 4 bases and J dropped 0 bases, with 10 bases sitting between them. The length of the CDR3 is 14 residues. 13 Jbeta primers and 60 Vbeta primers were used for the PCR. Measured with immunoSEQ multiplex PCR; TCRdb has only the in-frame clones, and not every one. The sample includes 90,000 to 150,000 clones, about 8.6% of them seen just once. The TCR comes from a middle-aged woman in good health and CMV-seropositive. This chain links TRBV5-1 with TRBJ1-1; no clear D gene. Sequenced input: PBMCs. The DNA for the CDR3 is TGCGCCAGCAGCCCCTCGGGAGTGAACACTGAAGCTTTCTTT. It translates to CASSPSGVNTEAFF.